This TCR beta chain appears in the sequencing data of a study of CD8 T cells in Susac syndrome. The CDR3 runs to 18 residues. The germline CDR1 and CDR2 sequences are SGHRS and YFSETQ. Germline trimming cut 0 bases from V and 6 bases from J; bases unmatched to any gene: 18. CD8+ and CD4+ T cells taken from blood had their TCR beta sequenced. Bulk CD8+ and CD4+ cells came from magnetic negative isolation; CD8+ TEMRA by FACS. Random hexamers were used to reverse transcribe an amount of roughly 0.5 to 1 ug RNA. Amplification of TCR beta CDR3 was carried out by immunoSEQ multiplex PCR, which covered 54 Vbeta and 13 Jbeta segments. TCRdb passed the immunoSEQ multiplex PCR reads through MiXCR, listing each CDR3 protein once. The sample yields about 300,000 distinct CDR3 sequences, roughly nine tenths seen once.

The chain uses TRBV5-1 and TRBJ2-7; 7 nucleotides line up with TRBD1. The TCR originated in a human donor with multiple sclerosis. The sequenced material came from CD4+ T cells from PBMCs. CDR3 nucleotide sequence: TGCGCCAGCAGCTTGGCCGTTTCCAGGTACGGGACAGTGCGCGAGCAGTACTTC. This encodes CASSLAVSRYGTVREQYF.